Listed below are T cell receptor beta chains from one sample, sequenced in a study of cytomegalovirus exposure and HLA in healthy donors. Produced via immunoSEQ multiplex PCR; TCRdb's table is partial and in-frame only. The sample records approximately 100,000 clones, 64% being singletons. Sequenced input: PBMCs. The receptors shown here come from a human donor in good health. CDR3s include the opening cysteine and the closing phenylalanine or tryptophan. D genes are given only for firm matches. Where a row states a size, it is once, few, many or the class of an expanded clone; other rows omit it.

>TRBJ1-2|TRBD1|TRBV18|once
CASSSNPPTGAQGVGYTF
TGTGCCAGCTCATCCAACCCACCGACAGGGGCCCAAGGGGTTGGCTACACCTTC
>TRBJ1-2|TRBD1|TRBV7-2|.
CASSPEAGGGYGYTF
TGTGCCAGCAGCCCGGAGGCAGGGGGCGGATATGGCTACACCTTC
>TRBJ2-2|.|TRBV19|few
CASSGELNTGELFF
TGTGCCAGTAGCGGGGAACTAAACACCGGGGAGCTGTTTTTT
>TRBJ2-5|TRBD2|TRBV29-1|.
CSARLAGGLETQYF
TGCAGCGCACGACTAGCGGGGGGGCTTGAGACCCAGTACTTC
>TRBJ1-2|.|TRBV2|few
CASSDYGYTF
TGTGCCAGCAGCGACTATGGCTACACCTTC
>TRBJ1-3|.|TRBV5-1|once
CASSAGQSSGNTIYF
TGCGCCAGCAGCGCAGGACAGAGCTCTGGAAACACCATATATTTT
>TRBJ1-6|.|TRBV11-2|.
CASSFTGQSPLHF
TGTGCCAGCAGCTTTACAGGGCAGTCACCCCTCCACTTT
>TRBJ2-7|.|TRBV7-8|.
CASDQGYEQYF
TGTGCCAGTGATCAGGGGTACGAGCAGTACTTC
>TRBJ2-1|TRBD2|TRBV5-6|.
CASSFLASGVDSYNEQFF
TGTGCCAGCAGCTTTCTGGCTAGCGGGGTCGACTCCTACAATGAGCAGTTCTTC
>TRBJ2-7|.|TRBV9|.
CASSVVSSGTYEQYF
TGTGCCAGCAGCGTAGTATCGAGCGGTACCTACGAGCAGTACTTC
>TRBJ2-7|TRBD2|TRBV7-2|.
CASSLVPSGGGFPYEQYF
TGTGCCAGCAGCTTAGTGCCTAGCGGGGGGGGATTCCCCTACGAGCAGTACTTC
>TRBJ1-2|.|TRBV7-3|.
CASSIGGAASGYTF
TGTGCCAGCAGCATCGGGGGGGCTGCGAGTGGCTACACCTTC
>TRBJ2-1|TRBD2|TRBV7-2|few
CASSLVGGAFGSYNEQFF
TGTGCCAGCAGCTTAGTCGGGGGGGCCTTCGGCTCCTACAATGAGCAGTTCTTC
>TRBJ1-4|.|TRBV7-9|.
CASSSDWGGGEKLFF
TGTGCCAGCAGCTCTGACTGGGGGGGTGGTGAAAAACTGTTTTTT
>TRBJ1-5|TRBD1|TRBV19|.
CASSLRDRATGQPQHF
TGTGCCAGTAGTCTCCGGGACAGGGCGACCGGGCAGCCCCAGCATTTT
>TRBJ2-2|TRBD1|TRBV5-1|.
CASSSTGYSGELFF
TGCGCCAGCAGCTCGACAGGGTATTCCGGGGAGCTGTTTTTT
>TRBJ1-2|TRBD1|TRBV4-3|.
CASSQPGQQNYGYTF
TGCGCCAGCAGCCAACCGGGACAGCAGAACTATGGCTACACCTTC
>TRBJ1-1|.|TRBV2|.
CASRPGGGWTEAFF
TGTGCCAGCAGGCCCGGGGGAGGTTGGACTGAAGCTTTCTTT
>TRBJ2-1|TRBD2|TRBV13|.
CASSYGLAGGTYNEQFF
TGTGCCAGCAGCTACGGACTAGCGGGGGGCACCTACAATGAGCAGTTCTTC
>TRBJ1-3|.|TRBV7-6|once
CASSLAGEDGGTIYF
TGTGCCAGCAGCTTAGCCGGGGAAGATGGCGGCACCATATATTTT
>TRBJ1-2|.|TRBV7-9|.
CASSIGVSYGYTF
TGTGCCAGCTCTATAGGGGTTAGCTATGGCTACACCTTC
>TRBJ1-4|TRBD1|TRBV2|few
CASSWDRGYATNEKLFF
TGTGCCAGCAGTTGGGACAGGGGATATGCAACTAATGAAAAACTGTTTTTT
>TRBJ2-2|.|TRBV6-5|few
CASSYSIPGAGELFF
TGTGCCAGCAGTTACTCGATCCCGGGGGCCGGGGAGCTGTTTTTT
>TRBJ2-3|TRBD1|TRBV5-1|.
CASSLEGQGAADTQYF
TGCGCCAGCAGCTTGGAAGGACAGGGGGCCGCAGATACGCAGTATTTT
>TRBJ2-7|TRBD1|TRBV4-1|few
CASSPQRQGYYEQYF
TGCGCCAGCAGCCCACAGAGACAGGGTTACTACGAGCAGTACTTC
>TRBJ2-2|.|TRBV7-9|.
CASSLRQNTGELFF
TGTGCCAGCAGCCTAAGACAGAACACCGGGGAGCTGTTTTTT
>TRBJ2-7|TRBD1|TRBV4-2|.
CASSHRQGYEQYF
TGTGCCAGCAGCCACCGACAGGGCTACGAGCAGTACTTC
>TRBJ2-7|TRBD2|TRBV23-1|.
CASSQSGEGVAAYEQYF
TGCGCCAGCAGTCAATCGGGGGAGGGAGTTGCAGCCTACGAGCAGTACTTC
>TRBJ2-5|.|TRBV5-1|.
CASAPGRTQETQYF
TGCGCCAGTGCGCCCGGGAGAACTCAAGAGACCCAGTACTTC
>TRBJ2-7|.|TRBV5-4|.
CASSSYYAGAREQYF
TGTGCCAGCAGCTCCTACTATGCGGGGGCGAGGGAGCAGTACTTC
>TRBJ1-4|.|TRBV5-1|.
CASSLRQGSNEKLFF
TGCGCCAGCAGCTTGCGGCAGGGAAGTAATGAAAAACTGTTTTTT
>TRBJ2-3|.|TRBV5-6|.
CASSPEPGSTDTQYF
TGTGCCAGCAGCCCCGAACCCGGTAGCACAGATACGCAGTATTTT
>TRBJ2-7|TRBD1|TRBV25-1|once
CASSADRGTYEQYF
TGTGCCAGCAGTGCCGACAGGGGGACCTACGAGCAGTACTTC
>TRBJ1-1|.|TRBV30|few
CAWSPHGNTEAFF
TGTGCCTGGAGCCCCCATGGCAACACTGAAGCTTTCTTT
>TRBJ2-5|TRBD1|TRBV14|few
CASSQDRYRTGSSETQYF
TGTGCCAGCAGCCAAGATAGGTATAGGACAGGCTCATCCGAGACCCAGTACTTC
>TRBJ2-3|TRBD2|TRBV11-2|.
CASSSRLAVGTDTQYF
TGTGCCAGCAGCTCAAGACTAGCCGTGGGCACAGATACGCAGTATTTT
>TRBJ2-7|TRBD1|TRBV29-1|once
CSVGDRGRYEQYF
TGCAGCGTTGGGGACAGGGGGCGGTACGAGCAGTACTTC